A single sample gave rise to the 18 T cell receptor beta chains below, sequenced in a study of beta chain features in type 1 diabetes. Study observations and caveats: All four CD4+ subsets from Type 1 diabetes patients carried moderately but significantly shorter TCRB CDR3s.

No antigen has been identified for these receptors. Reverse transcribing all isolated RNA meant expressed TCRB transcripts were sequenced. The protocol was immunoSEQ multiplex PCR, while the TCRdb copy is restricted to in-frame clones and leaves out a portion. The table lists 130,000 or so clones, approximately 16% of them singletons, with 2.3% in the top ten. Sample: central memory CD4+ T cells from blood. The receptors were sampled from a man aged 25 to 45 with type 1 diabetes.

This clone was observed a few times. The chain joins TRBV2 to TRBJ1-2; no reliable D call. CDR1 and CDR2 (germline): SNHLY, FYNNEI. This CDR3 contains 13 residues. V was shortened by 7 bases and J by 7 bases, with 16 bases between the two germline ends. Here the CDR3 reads CASNSGQLSGYTF. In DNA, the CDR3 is TGTGCCAGCAACTCCGGCCAGTTGAGTGGCTACACCTTC.

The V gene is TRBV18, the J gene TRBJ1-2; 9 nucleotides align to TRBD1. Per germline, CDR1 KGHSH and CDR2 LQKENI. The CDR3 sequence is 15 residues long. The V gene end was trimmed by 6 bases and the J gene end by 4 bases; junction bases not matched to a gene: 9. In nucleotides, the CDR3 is TGTGCCAGCTCTCAGGACAGGGGATTTGGCTATGGCTACACCTTC. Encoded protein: CASSQDRGFGYGYTF.

As DNA, the CDR3 is TGTGCCAGCAGCCCGGGACAGGGGTTTTACGAGCAGTACTTC. It is translated as CASSPGQGFYEQYF. This chain joins TRBV11-2 and TRBJ2-7, with 10 bases identical to TRBD1. Germline V gene data show CDR1 as SGHAT and CDR2 as FQNNGV. V shed 5 bases, J shed 4 bases, and the junction held 5 bases outside the gene matches. The CDR3 runs 14 residues.

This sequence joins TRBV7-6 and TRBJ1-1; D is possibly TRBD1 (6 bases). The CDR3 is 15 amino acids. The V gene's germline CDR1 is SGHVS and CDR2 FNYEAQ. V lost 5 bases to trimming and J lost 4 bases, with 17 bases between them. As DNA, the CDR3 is TGTGCCAGCAGCCTGGGACAAACCGACGCCACTGAAGCTTTCTTT. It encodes CASSLGQTDATEAFF.

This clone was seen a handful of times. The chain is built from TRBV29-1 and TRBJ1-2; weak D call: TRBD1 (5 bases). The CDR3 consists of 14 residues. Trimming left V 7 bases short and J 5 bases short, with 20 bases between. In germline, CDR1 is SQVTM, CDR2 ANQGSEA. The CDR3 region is CSAGLSGPMYGYTF. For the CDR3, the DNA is TGCAGCGCCGGATTATCGGGACCGATGTATGGCTACACCTTC. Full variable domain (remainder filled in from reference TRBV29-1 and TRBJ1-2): SAVISQKPSRDICQRGTSLTIQCQVDSQVTMMFWYRQQPGQSLTLIATANQGSEATYESGFVIDKFPISRPNLTFSTLTVSNMSPEDSSIYLCSAGLSGPMYGYTFGSGTRLTVV.

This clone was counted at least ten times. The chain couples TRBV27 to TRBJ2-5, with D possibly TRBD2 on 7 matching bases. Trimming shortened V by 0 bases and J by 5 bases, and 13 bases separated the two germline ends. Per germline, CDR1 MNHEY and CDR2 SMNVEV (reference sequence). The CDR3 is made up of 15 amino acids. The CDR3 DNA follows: TGTGCCAGCAGTTTATCGGGGGGGGCGCGGGAGACCCAGTACTTC. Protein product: CASSLSGGARETQYF.

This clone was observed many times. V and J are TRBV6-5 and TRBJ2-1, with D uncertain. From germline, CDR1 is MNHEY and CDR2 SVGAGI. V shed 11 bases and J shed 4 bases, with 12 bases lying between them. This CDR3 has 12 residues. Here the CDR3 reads CAARSRYNEQFF. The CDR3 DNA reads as TGTGCCGCCCGGAGCAGATACAATGAGCAGTTCTTC.

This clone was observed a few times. Here the CDR3 reads CASSRRTGNTIYF. The CDR3 DNA sequence: TGTGCCAGCAGCCGAAGGACTGGAAACACCATATATTTT. The rearrangement uses TRBV9 and TRBJ1-3; D is undetermined. CDR1 and CDR2 from the germline V gene are SGDLS and YYNGEE. V was clipped by 4 bases and J by 2 bases, with 7 bases between them. The CDR3 length is 13 residues.

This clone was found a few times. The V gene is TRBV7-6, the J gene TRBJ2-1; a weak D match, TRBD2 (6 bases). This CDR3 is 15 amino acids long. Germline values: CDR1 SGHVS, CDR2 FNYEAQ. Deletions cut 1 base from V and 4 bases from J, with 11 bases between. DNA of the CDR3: TGTGCCAGCAGCTTAGAGGGAGCGGGTTACAATGAGCAGTTCTTC. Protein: CASSLEGAGYNEQFF.

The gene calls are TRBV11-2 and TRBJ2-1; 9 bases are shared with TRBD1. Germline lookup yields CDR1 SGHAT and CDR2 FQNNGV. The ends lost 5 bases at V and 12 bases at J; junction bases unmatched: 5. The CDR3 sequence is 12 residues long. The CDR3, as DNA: TGTGCCAGCAGCCGGGACAGGGCTGGGCAGTTCTTC. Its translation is CASSRDRAGQFF. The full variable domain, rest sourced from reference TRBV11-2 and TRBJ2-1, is EAGVAQSPRYKIIEKRQSVAFWCNPISGHATLYWYQQILGQGPKLLIQFQNNGVVDDSQLPKDRFSAERLKGVDSTLKIQPAKLEDSAVYLCASSRDRAGQFFGPGTRLTVL.

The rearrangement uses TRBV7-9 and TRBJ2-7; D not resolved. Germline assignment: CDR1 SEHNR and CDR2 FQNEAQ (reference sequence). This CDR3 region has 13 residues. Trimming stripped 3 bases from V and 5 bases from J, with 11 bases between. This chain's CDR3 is CASSFVGVNEQYF. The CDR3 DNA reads TGTGCCAGCAGCTTCGTCGGAGTGAACGAGCAGTACTTC.

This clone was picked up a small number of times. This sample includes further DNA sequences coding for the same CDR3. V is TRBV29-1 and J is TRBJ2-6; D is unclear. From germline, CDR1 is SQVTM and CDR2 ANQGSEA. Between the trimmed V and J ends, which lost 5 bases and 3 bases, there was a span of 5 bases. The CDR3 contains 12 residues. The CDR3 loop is CSVRSGANVLTF. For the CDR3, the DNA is TGCAGCGTTAGAAGTGGGGCCAACGTCCTGACTTTC.

The CDR3 loop is CASSGQGGNTIYF. CDR3 DNA sequence: TGCGCCAGCTCAGGACAGGGAGGAAACACCATATATTTT. V and J are TRBV5-1 and TRBJ1-3, with TRBD1 identical over 8 bases. With V trimmed by 7 bases and J by 4 bases, 4 bases remained unmatched. This CDR3 comprises 13 residues. Looked up from germline, CDR1 is SGHRS and CDR2 is YFSETQ.

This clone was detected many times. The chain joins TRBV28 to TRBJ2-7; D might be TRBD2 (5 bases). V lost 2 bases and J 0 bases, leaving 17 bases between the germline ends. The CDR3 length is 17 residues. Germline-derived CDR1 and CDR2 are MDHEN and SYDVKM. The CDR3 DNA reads TGTGCCAGCAGTTTACAGCAGCGGAGCCGGAGCTCCTACGAGCAGTACTTC. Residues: CASSLQQRSRSSYEQYF.

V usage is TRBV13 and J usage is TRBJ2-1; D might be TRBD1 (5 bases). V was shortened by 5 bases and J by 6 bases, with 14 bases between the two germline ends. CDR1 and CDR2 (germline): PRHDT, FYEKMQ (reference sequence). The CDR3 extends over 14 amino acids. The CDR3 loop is CASSRRVMSNEQFF. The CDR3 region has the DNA TGTGCCAGCAGCCGCAGGGTAATGTCCAATGAGCAGTTCTTC.

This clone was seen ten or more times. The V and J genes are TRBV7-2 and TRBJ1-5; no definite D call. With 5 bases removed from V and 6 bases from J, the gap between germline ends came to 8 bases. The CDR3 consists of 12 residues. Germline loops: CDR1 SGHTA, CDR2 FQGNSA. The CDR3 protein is CASSHNRQPQHF. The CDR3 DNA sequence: TGTGCCAGCAGCCACAATCGTCAGCCCCAGCATTTT.

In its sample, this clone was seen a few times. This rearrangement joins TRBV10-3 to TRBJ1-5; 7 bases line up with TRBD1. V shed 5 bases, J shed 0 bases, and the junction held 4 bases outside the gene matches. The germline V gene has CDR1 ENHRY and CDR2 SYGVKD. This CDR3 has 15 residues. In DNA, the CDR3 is TGTGCCATCAGTAAAGGGACAGATAGCAATCAGCCCCAGCATTTT. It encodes CAISKGTDSNQPQHF.

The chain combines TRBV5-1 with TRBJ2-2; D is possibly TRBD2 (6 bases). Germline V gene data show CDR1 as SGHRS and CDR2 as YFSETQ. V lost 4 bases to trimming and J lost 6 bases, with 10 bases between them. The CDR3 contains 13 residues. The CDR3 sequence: CASSPTSSGELFF. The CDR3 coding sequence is TGCGCCAGCAGCCCCACTAGCTCCGGGGAGCTGTTTTTT.